The 9 T cell receptor beta chains below come from one sample, sequenced in a study of technical replicates of blood from several donors. The protocol was immunoSEQ multiplex PCR, while the TCRdb copy is restricted to in-frame clones and leaves out a portion. The data hold about 93,000 clones, with 95% observed a single time. The sequenced material came from T cells isolated from PBMCs. These receptor sequences come from a human donor in good health.

This chain joins TRBV30 and TRBJ2-7, with TRBD1 identical over 9 bases. The CDR3 is 16 amino acids. Germline V gives CDR1 GTSNPN, CDR2 SVGIG (reference sequence). V lost 0 bases, J lost 2 bases, and 8 bases stayed unmatched. CDR3 protein: CAWSVRRTGAPYEQYF. As DNA, the CDR3 is TGTGCCTGGAGTGTACGGAGGACAGGGGCCCCCTACGAGCAGTACTTC.

This chain links TRBV18 with TRBJ2-7; D is possibly TRBD2 (7 bases). V lost 4 bases, J lost 6 bases, and 16 bases lay in between. CDR1 and CDR2 (germline): KGHSH, LQKENI. This CDR3 has 14 amino acids. The CDR3 spells CASSLQGWEGEQYF. CDR3 in DNA: TGTGCCAGCTCACTTCAGGGGTGGGAGGGCGAGCAGTACTTC.

The rearrangement links TRBV6-1 to TRBJ2-7; the D gene is possibly TRBD1 (6 bases). V was shortened by 4 bases and J by 0 bases, with 13 bases between the two germline ends. Germline V CDR1 and CDR2: MNHNS, SASEGT. The CDR3 runs 15 residues. The CDR3 coding sequence is TGTGCCAGCAGTGGGAGGACAGCAACCTCCTACGAGCAGTACTTC. This encodes CASSGRTATSYEQYF.

This sequence joins TRBV6-5 and TRBJ1-1; 8 bases fit TRBD1. Losses at the gene ends were 0 bases for V and 6 bases for J; bases not matched to a gene: 3. This CDR3 region has 14 residues. Germline V gene sequence: CDR1 MNHEY, CDR2 SVGAGI. Here the CDR3 reads CASSYSPDRAEAFF. The CDR3 DNA follows: TGTGCCAGCAGTTACTCCCCGGACAGGGCTGAAGCTTTCTTT.

The chain recombines TRBV30 with TRBJ1-2; TRBD1 might be the D (6 bases). The ends were cut back, 2 bases at V and 9 bases at J, with 16 bases in the middle. The CDR3 is 13 amino acids. Germline lookup yields CDR1 GTSNPN and CDR2 SVGIG (reference sequence). The DNA for the CDR3 is TGTGCCTGGAGTACCGACAGGCGGATGAGCTACACCTTC. Residues: CAWSTDRRMSYTF.

The chain couples TRBV14 to TRBJ2-1, with D maybe TRBD2 (5 bases). Germline loops: CDR1 SGHDN, CDR2 FVKESK. This CDR3 has 13 amino acids. V shed 2 bases and J shed 12 bases, with 14 bases lying between them. CDR3 loop: CASSQFLGRGQFF. As DNA, the CDR3 is TGTGCCAGCAGCCAATTTCTAGGCCGGGGGCAGTTCTTC.

The CDR3 nucleotides are TGTGCCAGCAGTGGGGAGGTGAACACTGAAGCTTTCTTT. Residues: CASSGEVNTEAFF. The chain uses TRBV2 and TRBJ1-1; D is undetermined. The length of the CDR3 is 13 residues. Trimming took off 4 bases at V and 0 bases at J, with 6 bases between the two ends. Per the germline V gene, CDR1 is SNHLY and CDR2 is FYNNEI.

The chain is built from TRBV4-1 and TRBJ2-7; D possibly corresponds to TRBD1 (6 bases). CDR3 length: 14 residues. Germline values: CDR1 MGHRA, CDR2 YSYEKL. Trimming pared 3 bases from V and 6 bases from J, leaving 15 bases between. The DNA of the CDR3 is TGCGCCAGCAGCCACAGGGGTCTGAGTATCGAGCAGTACTTC. It is translated as CASSHRGLSIEQYF.

This chain links TRBV6-1 with TRBJ2-3; the D is unclear. From germline, CDR1 is MNHNS and CDR2 SASEGT. The V end was cut by 8 bases, the J end by 2 bases, with 11 bases between. CDR3 length equals 13 residues. CDR3 residues: CASFTVFTDTQYF. The CDR3 DNA reads as TGTGCCAGCTTCACAGTCTTCACAGATACGCAGTATTTT.